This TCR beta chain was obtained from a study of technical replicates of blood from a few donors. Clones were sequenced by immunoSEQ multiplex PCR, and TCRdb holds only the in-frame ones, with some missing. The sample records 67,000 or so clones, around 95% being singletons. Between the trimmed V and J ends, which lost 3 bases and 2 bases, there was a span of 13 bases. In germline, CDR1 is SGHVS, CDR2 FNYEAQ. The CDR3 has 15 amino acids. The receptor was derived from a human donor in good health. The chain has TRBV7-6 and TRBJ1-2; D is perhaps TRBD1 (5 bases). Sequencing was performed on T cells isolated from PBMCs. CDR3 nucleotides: TGTGCCAGCAGCTTCGGTATGGGGCGGAACTATGGCTACACCTTC. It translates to CASSFGMGRNYGYTF.